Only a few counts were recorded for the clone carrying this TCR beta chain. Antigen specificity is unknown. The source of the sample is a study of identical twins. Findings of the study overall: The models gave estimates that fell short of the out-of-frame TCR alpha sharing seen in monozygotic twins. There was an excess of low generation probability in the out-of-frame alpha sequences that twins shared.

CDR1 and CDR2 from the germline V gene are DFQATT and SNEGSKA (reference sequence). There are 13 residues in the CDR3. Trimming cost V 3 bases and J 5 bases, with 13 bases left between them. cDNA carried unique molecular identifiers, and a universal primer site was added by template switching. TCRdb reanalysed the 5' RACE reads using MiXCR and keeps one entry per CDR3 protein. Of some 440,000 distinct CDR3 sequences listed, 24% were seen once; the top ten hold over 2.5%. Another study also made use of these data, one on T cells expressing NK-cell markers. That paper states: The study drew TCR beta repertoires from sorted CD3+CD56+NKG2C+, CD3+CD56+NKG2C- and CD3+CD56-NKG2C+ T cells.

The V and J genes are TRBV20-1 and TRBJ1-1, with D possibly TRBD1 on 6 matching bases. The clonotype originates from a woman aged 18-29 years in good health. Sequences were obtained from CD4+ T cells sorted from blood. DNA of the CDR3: TGCAGTGCTAGGGGGGGGGCGAGGACTGAAGCTTTCTTT. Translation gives CSARGGARTEAFF.